This is a list of T cell receptor beta chains from one sample in a study of cytomegalovirus exposure and HLA in healthy donors. TCRdb's table, derived via immunoSEQ multiplex PCR, lists solely in-frame clones and lacks some. In the table there are more than 150,000 clones, around 80% of which are singletons. Material: PBMCs. The receptors derive from a girl between 10 and 17 years old in good health and CMV-seropositive. The CDR3 runs from the conserved cysteine through the conserved F or W. Fields, in order: CDR3 length, J gene, D gene, clone size, V gene, CDR3 DNA, CDR3 protein. D genes are given only for firm matches. Clone size is given for some rows only: seen once, a few or many times, or a class if the clone is expanded.

16 TRBJ1-2 TRBD1 - TRBV6-5 TGTGCCAGCAGTTACTCAAAACAGGGGAAAAACTATGGCTACACCTTC CASSYSKQGKNYGYTF
14 TRBJ2-7 TRBD1 - TRBV7-8 TGTGCCAGCAGCCCGGGACAGGCCGCCTACGAGCAGTACTTC CASSPGQAAYEQYF
16 TRBJ1-2 TRBD1 once TRBV19 TGTGCCAGTAGTAGCAGGGACAGGCCCCGGGACTATGGCTACACCTTC CASSSRDRPRDYGYTF
13 TRBJ2-1 TRBD1 - TRBV11-2 TGTGCCAGCAGCTTCACAGGGGACAATGAGCAGTTCTTC CASSFTGDNEQFF
14 TRBJ1-1 - - TRBV7-9 TGTGCCAGCAGCCTCCAGTTGGGGGCCACTGAAGCTTTCTTT CASSLQLGATEAFF
15 TRBJ1-2 TRBD1 - TRBV9 TGTGCCAGCAGCGAAGGGACAGGGGGCAGCTATGGCTACACCTTC CASSEGTGGSYGYTF
17 TRBJ1-2 TRBD1 - TRBV7-9 TGTGCCAGCAGCTCGACCCTTCCTGACAGGGGGGTCAAGGGCTACACCTTC CASSSTLPDRGVKGYTF
14 TRBJ2-7 TRBD2 few TRBV4-2 TGTGCCAGCAGTGTGGGACTAGCGACTTACGAGCAGTACTTC CASSVGLATYEQYF
12 TRBJ1-2 - - TRBV5-1 TGCGCCAGCAATACGCCAGGGGACGGCTACACCTTC CASNTPGDGYTF
13 TRBJ1-2 - - TRBV6-1 TGTGCCAGCACCTTTACAGGGACCTATGGCTACACCTTC CASTFTGTYGYTF
12 TRBJ1-2 - - TRBV6-1 TGTGCCAGCCGCCCTGCCGGGGTTGGCTACACCTTC CASRPAGVGYTF
15 TRBJ1-5 - - TRBV25-1 TGTGCCAGCAGTGAAGGGGACACAAGCAATCAGCCCCAGCATTTT CASSEGDTSNQPQHF
14 TRBJ1-4 - once TRBV6-6 TGTGCCAGCAGTCGGACAGCAACTAATGAAAAACTGTTTTTT CASSRTATNEKLFF
13 TRBJ2-7 - - TRBV11-2 TGTGCCAGCAGCTTAGATCGGTGGTACGAGCAGTACTTC CASSLDRWYEQYF
12 TRBJ2-7 - few TRBV6-5 TGTGCCAGCAGTTACTCGGGACACTTAAAGTACTTC CASSYSGHLKYF
14 TRBJ1-1 - - TRBV27 TGTGCCAGCAGTTTATCAAGGAGGGGAACTGAAGCTTTCTTT CASSLSRRGTEAFF
14 TRBJ2-7 TRBD1 - TRBV5-8 TGTGCCAGCAGCTTAGGTCAGGGGGTCTACGAGCAGTACTTC CASSLGQGVYEQYF
14 TRBJ2-1 - - TRBV29-1 TGCAGCGTTGAAGGGGGCTTGAATTACAATGAGCAGTTCTTC CSVEGGLNYNEQFF
15 TRBJ1-2 TRBD1 - TRBV19 TGTGCCAGTAGTACCGGGACAGGGCCTAACTATGGCTACACCTTC CASSTGTGPNYGYTF
16 TRBJ2-3 TRBD1 - TRBV30 TGTGCCTGGATGAGCGAGGCCTACAGGGGGACAGATACGCAGTATTTT CAWMSEAYRGTDTQYF
17 TRBJ1-1 - few TRBV5-1 TGCGCCAGCAGCAGAAACCGGGACACGCAGGGGAACACTGAAGCTTTCTTT CASSRNRDTQGNTEAFF
13 TRBJ1-2 - once TRBV19 TGTGCCAGTAGTGGTGCAGGGCTACCGGGCTACACCTTC CASSGAGLPGYTF
14 TRBJ1-2 - once TRBV30 TGTGCCGCTAGCGGGCAGGGGTGGGTATATGGCTACACCTTC CAASGQGWVYGYTF
15 TRBJ2-2 TRBD1 - TRBV6-1 TGTGCCAGCATCAAGGTGGGGACAGGGACCGGGGAGCTGTTTTTT CASIKVGTGTGELFF
14 TRBJ2-5 TRBD1 - TRBV5-1 TGCGCCAGCAGCTCGACAGGGGGCATAGAGACCCAGTACTTC CASSSTGGIETQYF
13 TRBJ1-3 - - TRBV11-2 TGTGCCAGCAGCACGGGCTCTGGAAACACCATATATTTT CASSTGSGNTIYF
20 TRBJ2-1 TRBD2 - TRBV5-1 TGCGCCAGCAGCTTGGGGGCGGGAGGGCCTTACCAGAGCTCCTACAATGAGCAGTTCTTC CASSLGAGGPYQSSYNEQFF
16 TRBJ2-2 - few TRBV13 TGTGCCAGCAGCCGTACAGCAGGGCGGAACACCGGGGAGCTGTTTTTT CASSRTAGRNTGELFF
17 TRBJ2-3 TRBD2 - TRBV4-1 TGCGCCAGCAGCACGGGACTAGCGGGTCTCCGCACAGATACGCAGTATTTT CASSTGLAGLRTDTQYF
16 TRBJ1-2 TRBD1 once TRBV10-3 TGTGCCATCAACCCGACAGGGGCGCGGTGGTTTAATGGCTACACCTTC CAINPTGARWFNGYTF
15 TRBJ2-7 TRBD2 - TRBV6-1 TGTGCCACCTGCCCAACTGCTAGCGGTTCCTACGAGCAGTACTTC CATCPTASGSYEQYF
12 TRBJ1-1 - few TRBV7-9 TGTGCCAGCAGCTTTAATATCGCTGAAGCTTTCTTT CASSFNIAEAFF
15 TRBJ2-7 - - TRBV6-5 TGTGCCAGCAGTTACTTCCTACCTTATACCTACGAGCAGTACTTC CASSYFLPYTYEQYF
16 TRBJ2-1 - - TRBV14 TGTGCCAGCAGCCAAGGACTCCGCAGCTCCTACAATGAGCAGTTCTTC CASSQGLRSSYNEQFF
13 TRBJ2-3 - few TRBV5-6 TGTGCCAGTAAAAGCGGGAGCACAGATACGCAGTATTTT CASKSGSTDTQYF
16 TRBJ2-6 - - TRBV19 TGTGCCAGTAGTATGACTCTACTCTCTGGGGCCAACGTCCTGACTTTC CASSMTLLSGANVLTF
15 TRBJ2-1 - once TRBV11-2 TGTGCCAGCAGCTTTGAAGGGAGCTCCTACAATGAGCAGTTCTTC CASSFEGSSYNEQFF
14 TRBJ1-5 - - TRBV7-2 TGTGCCAGCAGCTTCCTACAGGGCGGTCAGCCCCAGCATTTT CASSFLQGGQPQHF
14 TRBJ2-7 TRBD1 - TRBV9 TGTGCCAGCAGCGCGGGACAGGGTGGTTACGAGCAGTACTTC CASSAGQGGYEQYF
16 TRBJ2-7 TRBD2 - TRBV27 TGTGCCAGCAGTATCCTCGGGGGGAGGGCCTCCTACGAGCAGTACTTC CASSILGGRASYEQYF